This record looks at one TCR beta chain sequence and its context. This CDR3 region has 14 residues. The germline V gene has CDR1 LGHNT and CDR2 FRNRAP. The V and J ends lost 1 base and 6 bases, in that order; junction bases with no gene match: 4. This specimen comes from a study of blood T cell repertoires in COVID-19. For the study at large: There were acute and convalescent COVID-19 samples, and they came from the United States, Italy and Spain. Sample material is recorded as cDNA or gDNA derived from T cells, B-cell-depleted T cells, or PBMCs.

In the authors' workflow: Reference gene primers were amplified, and this amplification served to estimate nucleated cell counts. Here immunoSEQ multiplex PCR was the method, and the copy in TCRdb shows in-frame clones only, minus some. V and J calls and clone size come straight from that table; D and trimming were deduced from the DNA. The sample carries 68,000 or so clones, about 88% recorded once. The sample consisted of peripheral blood. The chain has TRBV12-5 and TRBJ1-1; TRBD1 matches at 8 bases. This TCR was recovered from a man between 65 and 85 years old with active or convalescent COVID-19. The CDR3 region is CASGLGQGTSEAFF. The DNA for the CDR3 is TGTGCTAGTGGTTTGGGACAGGGGACGTCTGAAGCTTTCTTT.